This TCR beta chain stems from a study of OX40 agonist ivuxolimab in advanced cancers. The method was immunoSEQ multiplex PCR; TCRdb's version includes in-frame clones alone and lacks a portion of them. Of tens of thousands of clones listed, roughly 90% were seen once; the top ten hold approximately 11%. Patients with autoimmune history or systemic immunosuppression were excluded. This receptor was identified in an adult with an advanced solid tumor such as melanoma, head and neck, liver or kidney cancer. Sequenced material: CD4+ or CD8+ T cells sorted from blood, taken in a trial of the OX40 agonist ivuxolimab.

CDR3 nucleotides: TGTGCCAGCACCCGGCGCTACAATGAGCAGTTCTTC. Its protein product is CASTRRYNEQFF. The chain employs TRBV6-6 and TRBJ2-1; no reliable D call. CDR1 and CDR2 (germline): MNHNY, SVGAGI (reference sequence). Trimming stripped 7 bases from V and 3 bases from J, with 7 bases between. CDR3 length: 12 amino acids.